The subject of this entry is one T cell receptor beta chain. Its antigen remains unknown. V was clipped by 4 bases and J by 7 bases; unmatched bases: 12. CDR3 length: 16 amino acids. The V gene's germline CDR1 is LGHNA and CDR2 YSLEER. RNA was extracted from bulk tissue without any cell sorting. The library came from three nested PCR rounds adapted from ARM-PCR protocols. TCRdb reanalysed the multiplex PCR reads using MiXCR and keeps one entry per CDR3 protein. In the table there are approximately 120,000 distinct CDR3 sequences, approximately 82% of which are singletons. These data belong to a study of tumor and adjacent non-tumor tissue in lung cancer. Study in general: Patients comprised eleven to twelve adenocarcinoma, 2 squamous cell carcinoma and 1 small cell lung cancer. The patients, roughly 10 men and 4 or 5 women, were roughly 30 to 80 with stage I to III disease.

General study findings and limits: Compared with tumor, normal lung showed significantly lower TCR diversity.

The specimen sequenced was lung tumor tissue. The chain carries TRBV4-3 and TRBJ2-2; 7 nucleotides align to TRBD2. The TCR comes from a woman aged 55-75 years with non-small cell lung cancer. The DNA for the CDR3 is TGCGCCAGCAGCCTCACCCAGGGAGGGGCTGACGGGGAGCTGTTTTTT. Translating gives CASSLTQGGADGELFF.